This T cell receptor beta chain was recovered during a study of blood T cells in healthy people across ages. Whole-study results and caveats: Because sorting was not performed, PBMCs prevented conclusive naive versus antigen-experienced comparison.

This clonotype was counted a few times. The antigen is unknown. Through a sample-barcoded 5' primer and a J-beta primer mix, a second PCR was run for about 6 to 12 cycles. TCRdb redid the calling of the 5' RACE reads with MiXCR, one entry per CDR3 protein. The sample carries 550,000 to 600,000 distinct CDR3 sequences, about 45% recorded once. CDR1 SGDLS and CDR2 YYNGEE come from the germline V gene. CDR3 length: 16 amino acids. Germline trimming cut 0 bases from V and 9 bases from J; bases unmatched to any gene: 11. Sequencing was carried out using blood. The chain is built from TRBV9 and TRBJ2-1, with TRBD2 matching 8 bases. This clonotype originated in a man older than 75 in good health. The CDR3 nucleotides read TGTGCCAGCAGCGTAGATACTAGCGGAGGAACACGTGAGCAGTTCTTC. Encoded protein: CASSVDTSGGTREQFF.